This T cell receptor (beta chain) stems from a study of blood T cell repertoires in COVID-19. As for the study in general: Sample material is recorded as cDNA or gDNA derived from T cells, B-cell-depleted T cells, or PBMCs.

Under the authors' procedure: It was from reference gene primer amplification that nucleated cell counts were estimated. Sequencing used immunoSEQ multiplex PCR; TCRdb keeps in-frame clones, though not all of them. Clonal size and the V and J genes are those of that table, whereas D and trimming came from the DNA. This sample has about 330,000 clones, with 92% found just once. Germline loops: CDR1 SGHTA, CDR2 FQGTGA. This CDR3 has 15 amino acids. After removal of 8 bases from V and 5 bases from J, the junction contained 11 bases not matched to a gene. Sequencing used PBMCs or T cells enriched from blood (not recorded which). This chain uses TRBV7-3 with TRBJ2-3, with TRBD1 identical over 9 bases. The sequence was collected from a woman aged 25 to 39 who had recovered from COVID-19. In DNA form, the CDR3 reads TGTGCCAGCGGACCGGGACAGGGAGTTGGAGATACGCAGTATTTT. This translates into CASGPGQGVGDTQYF.